This T cell receptor beta chain was sequenced for a study of neurological immune-mediated disorders (dated by TCRdb to between 2019 and 2020). About the study as a whole: Of the approximately 34 multiple sclerosis patients, about 30 had relapsing-remitting MS and 3 had secondary progressive MS. Using UMI-based sequencing, the study compared peripheral blood TCR-beta repertoires from patients with HTLV-I-associated myelopathy (HAM/TSP), patients with multiple sclerosis, and healthy controls. The 100 to 110 TCR-beta libraries covered PBMC samples along with longitudinal samples, technical triplicates, and paired sorted CD4+ and CD8+ T-cell subsets. Of the 68 subjects in the cohort, about 15 were HAM/TSP patients, some 35 were multiple sclerosis patients, and about 20 were healthy controls.

To note about this clonotype: Its antigen target is currently unknown. No qualities accompany the bases; no much larger clone lies one base away.

General study outcomes and caveats: In a phylogenetic analysis, the repertoires of 18 out of 34 MS patients fell into a single cluster of related CDR3 sequences, pointing to a possible signature at the repertoire level. The MS cluster was not associated with any clinical or MRI features, and the authors stated that larger cohorts are needed. TCR clonal expansion was highest in HAM/TSP patients and lowest in MS patients, with MS patients falling below even healthy controls. Across subjects, expanded clones never shared an identical CDR3 amino acid sequence, which suggests that the TCR-beta repertoires in every group were private.

cDNA was synthesized by template-switch 5'RACE using a primer with a 10-nucleotide random unique molecular identifier that tagged each TCR transcript. Every sequencing run covered 15-18 subjects and yielded more than 180 million TCR-beta sequences. Total RNA was extracted with the RNeasy kit. TCR-beta VDJ regions were amplified with primers for the TCR constant region and the 5'RACE anchor, using the KAPA Real-time Library Amplification kit. A first PCR added sample indexes and Illumina adaptors, after which a second PCR increased the library yield. After Ampure bead purification, the TCR product of roughly 650 bp was size-selected on a 2% E-gel SizeSelection system. Before pooling, library quality was checked on a Bioanalyzer, concentration was measured with Qubit, and libraries were quantified with the Kapa Library Quantification kit. An Illumina HiSeq 2500 sequenced the libraries paired-end 2 x 150 bp. To increase sequence diversity, roughly 24-31% phiX was spiked into each library pool. The original pipeline was this. The UMI-based MiGEC pipeline processed quality-filtered reads and removed over 75% of raw TCR sequences during error correction. VDJ genes were aligned to IMGT germline references, and clonotypes were defined by unique CDR3 amino acid sequence plus V-J genes. VDJtools evaluated clonal expansion, Shannon diversity and CDR3 relatedness (CalcPairwiseDistances, ClusterSamples); CLCbio workbench built phylogenetic trees. Using coefficient-of-variation modelling across technical triplicates, the study counted a clone as expanded if it had at least 8 unique UMIs. TCRdb took the public reads, trimmed them with fastp at Q25, ran MiXCR for clone calling and kept in-frame beta chains. Rows with a matching CDR3 protein are joined into one entry that keeps the most common DNA and genes. The V and J calls, along with clone size, are taken from TCRdb and not from the paper's own processing. This sample is represented by 50,000 to 65,000 distinct CDR3 sequences; around 3.9% of them were singletons. The ten largest clones represent less than 2% of the sample.

V is pared back by 3 bases and J by 7 bases, with 18 bases lying between the germline termini. Counted from cysteine to phenylalanine, this CDR3 has 15 amino acids. CDR3 DNA only is kept here, 45 bases in frame from base 1. CDR1 and CDR2 are read off the germline V gene as SGHDN and FVKESK. For unsorted PBMC libraries, 2 million PBMCs were used after storage in RNAlater at -80 degrees C until RNA extraction. The multiple sclerosis patients were enrolled in a US clinical protocol that evaluated disease progression with magnetic resonance imaging. PBMCs were separated from peripheral blood using Ficoll-Hypaque density gradient centrifugation and then cryopreserved in liquid nitrogen.

The source is a man younger than 40 with multiple sclerosis. Input material: PBMCs. The chain uses TRBV14 and TRBJ1-1; TRBD1 is a weak D gene call, 5 bases matching. The CDR3 corresponds to CASSHWLDTDHEAFF. Here is the DNA: TGTGCCAGCAGCCATTGGCTGGACACCGACCATGAAGCTTTCTTT.